What follows are 13 T cell receptor beta chains derived from one specimen sequenced in a study of cytomegalovirus exposure and HLA in healthy donors. Use of 60 Vbeta and 13 Jbeta primers characterized the PCR. The protocol was immunoSEQ multiplex PCR, while the TCRdb copy is restricted to in-frame clones and leaves out a portion. This sample yields roughly 180,000 clones, of which 82% are seen a single time; more than 1.5% belongs to the top ten. Specimen: PBMCs. The source is a man aged 40-49 years in good health and CMV-seronegative.

This sequence joins TRBV10-3 and TRBJ2-3; tentative D call: TRBD2 (6 bases). Germline V gene sequence: CDR1 ENHRY, CDR2 SYGVKD. This CDR3 has 14 residues. V lost 2 bases and J lost 3, with 9 bases in between. The CDR3: CAISEGAGTDTQYF. The CDR3, as DNA: TGTGCCATCAGTGAGGGGGCGGGGACAGATACGCAGTATTTT.

V and J are TRBV7-6 and TRBJ1-5, with a possible D match to TRBD1 (5 bases). Germline assignment: CDR1 SGHVS and CDR2 FNYEAQ. V lost 0 bases and J lost 3, with 6 bases in between. The CDR3 extends over 14 amino acids. This CDR3 reads CASSLAGDNQPQHF. The CDR3 DNA sequence: TGTGCCAGCAGCTTAGCAGGGGACAATCAGCCCCAGCATTTT.

The V and J genes are TRBV4-2 and TRBJ2-3, with 9 bases lining up with TRBD2. The V and J ends lost 4 bases and 0 bases, in that order; junction bases with no gene match: 8. The CDR3 is 17 residues long. CDR1 and CDR2 (germline): LGHNA, YNFKEQ. CDR3 DNA: TGTGCCAGCAGCCCAAGATTGGCGGGGGGGAGCACAGATACGCAGTATTTT. Translated, it gives CASSPRLAGGSTDTQYF.

The chain combines TRBV20-1 with TRBJ2-3; 9 nucleotides match TRBD2. Germline V gene data show CDR1 as DFQATT and CDR2 as SNEGSKA (reference sequence). CDR3 length: 11 amino acids. Germline trimming cut 5 bases from V and 9 bases from J; bases unmatched to any gene: 3. In DNA form, the CDR3 reads TGCAGTGCTGGCGGGGGGGGCACGCAGTATTTT. Translating gives CSAGGGGTQYF.

V and J are TRBV6-5 and TRBJ2-7; 8 bases are shared with TRBD2. The V gene's germline CDR1 is MNHEY and CDR2 SVGAGI. The CDR3 is 15 amino acids. Trimming cost V 2 bases and J 6 bases; bases outside gene matches: 9. The CDR3 reads CASSYEGLDSGEQYF. Written as DNA, the CDR3 is TGTGCCAGCAGTTACGAGGGACTAGATTCGGGCGAGCAGTACTTC.

A remark on this clone: A read error may account for a junction end that differs from germline. This rearrangement joins TRBV28 to TRBJ2-5; 11 nucleotides agree with TRBD1. This CDR3 is 15 amino acids long. Per the germline V gene, CDR1 is MDHEN and CDR2 is SYDVKM. The CDR3 sequence: CAGSSGTGGGQTQYF. The CDR3 bases are TGTGCCGGCAGTTCGGGGACAGGGGGAGGACAGACCCAGTACTTC. Supplemented by reference TRBV28 and TRBJ2-5, the full variable domain reads DVKVTQSSRYLVKRTGEKVFLECVQDMDHENMFWYRQDPGLGLRLIYFSYDVKMKEKGDIPEGYSVSREKKERFSLILESASTNQTSMYLCAGSSGTGGGQTQYFGPGTRLLVL.

This clone appeared once. V gene TRBV28 combines with J gene TRBJ1-2, with D perhaps matching TRBD1 (6 bases). The CDR3 covers 14 residues. V was pared by 5 bases and J by 8 bases, with 18 bases between. Germline V gene sequence: CDR1 MDHEN, CDR2 SYDVKM. The DNA for the CDR3 is TGTGCCAGCAGTCCCAAAACAGGGTTGGGCGGCTACACCTTC. As protein: CASSPKTGLGGYTF.

This chain connects TRBV30 to TRBJ2-1, with 9 nucleotides matching TRBD1. Trimming at V came to 5 bases and at J to 2 bases, leaving 7 bases not matched to a gene. Germline CDR1 reads GTSNPN; CDR2 reads SVGIG (reference sequence). CDR3 size: 15 residues. The CDR3 sequence: CAWAEGQGTYNEQFF. DNA for the CDR3: TGTGCCTGGGCCGAGGGACAGGGCACCTACAATGAGCAGTTCTTC.

Written as DNA, the CDR3 is TGTGCCAGCAGCGTAGGACAGGCACAAGAGACCCAGTACTTC. As protein: CASSVGQAQETQYF. The chain couples TRBV9 to TRBJ2-5; tentative D call: TRBD1 (6 bases). This CDR3 is built from 14 residues. From germline, CDR1 is SGDLS and CDR2 YYNGEE. Trimming left V 0 bases short and J 2 bases short, with 8 bases between. The full variable domain, in which reference TRBV9 and TRBJ2-5 provide the parts outside the CDR3, is DSGVTQTPKHLITATGQRVTLRCSPRSGDLSVYWYQQSLDQGLQFLIQYYNGEERAKGNILERFSAQQFPDLHSELNLSSLELGDSALYFCASSVGQAQETQYFGPGTRLLVL.

Turning to this clone: Other DNA variants within this sample encode the same CDR3. The rearrangement joins TRBV7-2 to TRBJ1-1; 7 nucleotides line up with TRBD1. The trim removed 2 bases at V and 1 base at J, leaving 1 base unmatched. This CDR3 comprises 14 residues. From germline, CDR1 is SGHTA and CDR2 FQGNSA. CDR3 bases: TGTGCCAGCAGCTTACAGGGGGGGAACACTGAAGCTTTCTTT. As protein: CASSLQGGNTEAFF. Filled out from reference TRBV7-2 and TRBJ1-1, the complete variable domain reads GAGVSQSPSNKVTEKGKDVELRCDPISGHTALYWYRQSLGQGLEFLIYFQGNSAPDKSGLPSDRFSAERTGGSVSTLTIQRTQQEDSAVYLCASSLQGGNTEAFFGQGTRLTVV.

The V and J genes are TRBV5-6 and TRBJ2-7; D gene ambiguous. The germline V gene has CDR1 SGHDT and CDR2 YYEEEE. V dropped 4 bases and J dropped 4 bases, with 18 bases sitting between them. This CDR3 contains 15 residues. The DNA for the CDR3 is TGTGCCAGCAGCCCCCTGAACTATAATTGGTACGAGCAGTACTTC. It codes for CASSPLNYNWYEQYF. Full variable domain (missing parts from reference TRBV5-6 and TRBJ2-7): DAGVTQSPTHLIKTRGQQVTLRCSPKSGHDTVSWYQQALGQGPQFIFQYYEEEERQRGNFPDRFSGHQFPNYSSELNVNALLLGDSALYLCASSPLNYNWYEQYFGPGTRLTVT.

CDR3 sequence: CASSDRGRYEQYF. DNA of the CDR3: TGTGCCAGTAGTGACAGGGGGCGCTACGAGCAGTACTTC. The chain has TRBV19 and TRBJ2-7; 10 nucleotides agree with TRBD1. Germline V CDR1 and CDR2: LNHDA, SQIVND (reference sequence). The CDR3 length is 13 residues. Unmatched junction bases numbered 1, after V lost 5 bases and J lost 3 bases.

This sequence joins TRBV29-1 and TRBJ2-7; 8 bases fit TRBD2. V shed 5 bases, J shed 7 bases, and the junction held 7 bases outside the gene matches. This CDR3 is built from 12 residues. CDR1 is SQVTM, CDR2 ANQGSEA, per germline. Here the CDR3 reads CSVTGTSLEQYF. CDR3 DNA sequence: TGCAGCGTTACCGGGACTAGTTTGGAGCAGTACTTC.